Below, 6 T cell receptor beta chains from the same sample are listed, as sequenced in a study of vaccination effects on CD4 cells after COVID-19. ViraFEST used viral peptide pools to expand antigen-specific CD4+ T cells before sequencing. Following a 10-day culture, CD4+ T cells were purified. By PCR, the person was confirmed to have had SARS-CoV-2 infection between March and December 2020. Sequenced by immunoSEQ multiplex PCR; TCRdb stores in-frame clones only, minus some. This sample carries about 22,000 clones, 75% to 85% of them seen once, and the ten largest clones take less than 45%. These TCRs are of unknown antigen specificity. The input for sequencing was CD4+ T cells from PBMCs cultured with a peptide pool, taken before COVID-19 vaccination. These TCRs come from a human donor who had a prior SARS-CoV-2 infection.

This clone was counted between two and nine times. The chain uses TRBV24-1 and TRBJ2-1; no clear D. This CDR3 has 14 residues. CDR1 KGHDR and CDR2 SFDVKD come from the germline V gene. With 3 bases removed from V and 9 bases from J, the gap between germline ends came to 14 bases. CDR3 residues: CATSDPASGGEQFF. DNA for the CDR3: TGTGCCACCAGTGATCCCGCATCGGGTGGTGAGCAGTTCTTC.

The chain has TRBV12-2 and TRBJ2-3; TRBD1, as called in the table, went unchecked against the DNA. TRBV12-2 is an annotated pseudogene. This CDR3 is 14 amino acids long. CDR3 DNA: TGTGCAAGTCGCGGGACAGGGGTGGGAGATACGCAGTATTTT. This translates into CASRGTGVGDTQYF.

The chain employs TRBV7-9 and TRBJ2-3; D gene uncertain. V was trimmed by 1 base and J by 3 bases, leaving 5 bases between them. The CDR3 is 13 amino acids. Germline V gene data show CDR1 as SEHNR and CDR2 as FQNEAQ (reference sequence). The CDR3 loop is CASSLGGTDTQYF. CDR3 DNA: TGTGCCAGCAGCTTAGGGGGAACAGATACGCAGTATTTT. Variable domain in full (rest from reference TRBV7-9 and TRBJ2-3): DTGVSQNPRHKITKRGQNVTFRCDPISEHNRLYWYRQTLGQGPEFLTYFQNEAQLEKSRLLSDRFSAERPKGSFSTLEIQRTEQGDSAMYLCASSLGGTDTQYFGPGTRLTVL.

The chain joins TRBV24-1 to TRBJ1-1, with D perhaps matching TRBD1 (6 bases). This CDR3 contains 13 residues. CDR1 KGHDR and CDR2 SFDVKD come from the germline V gene. V was clipped by 7 bases and J by 0 bases, with 8 bases between them. CDR3 in DNA: TGTGCCACCAGAGGACAGCTGAACACTGAAGCTTTCTTT. It specifies CATRGQLNTEAFF.

The chain links TRBV15 to TRBJ1-2, with 8 bases lining up with TRBD1. Germline V gene data show CDR1 as LNHNV and CDR2 as YYDKDF (reference sequence). Trimming removed 0 bases from V and 5 bases from J; junction bases left unmatched: 11. The CDR3 contains 17 residues. In DNA form, the CDR3 reads TGTGCCACCAGCAGAGATTTAGGACAGGGCCTACTATATGGCTACACCTTC. It codes for CATSRDLGQGLLYGYTF.

In its sample, this clone was seen a few times. This chain links TRBV7-9 with TRBJ1-2; 11 nucleotides align to TRBD1. Germline CDR1 is SEHNR and CDR2 is FQNEAQ (reference sequence). The CDR3 totals 14 residues. V dropped 5 bases and J dropped 7; count of bases not matched to a gene: 6. CDR3 amino acids: CASSQGQGAVGYTF. The CDR3 nucleotides read TGTGCCAGCAGCCAAGGACAGGGGGCGGTTGGCTACACCTTC.